This section outlines one T cell receptor (beta chain) sequence together with its context. The antigen is not known. Treatment meaning: oral pan-JAK inhibitor, 5-10 mg twice daily. This CDR3 comprises 13 residues. Per germline, CDR1 SGHVS and CDR2 FQNEAQ. Trimming pared 5 bases from V and 1 base from J, leaving 7 bases between. This record comes from a study of CD8+ T cells in alopecia areata. Study-wide findings and caveats: Tofacitinib significantly lowered scalp clonality and expanded CD8+ clones among the top 100.

It was cDNA, reverse transcribed from extracted RNA, that served as the sequencing template. Produced via immunoSEQ multiplex PCR; TCRdb's table is partial and in-frame only. The sample shows 95,000 to 100,000 clones, 60% of them seen only once. The sequencing used CD8+ T cells sorted from blood, collected at approximately week 61, from a patient treated with tofacitinib. This sequence was found in a human donor with alopecia areata. The chain carries TRBV7-8 and TRBJ2-3; D ambiguous. CDR3 protein: CASSQAGTDTQYF. CDR3 coding DNA: TGTGCCAGCAGCCAAGCCGGCACAGATACGCAGTATTTT.